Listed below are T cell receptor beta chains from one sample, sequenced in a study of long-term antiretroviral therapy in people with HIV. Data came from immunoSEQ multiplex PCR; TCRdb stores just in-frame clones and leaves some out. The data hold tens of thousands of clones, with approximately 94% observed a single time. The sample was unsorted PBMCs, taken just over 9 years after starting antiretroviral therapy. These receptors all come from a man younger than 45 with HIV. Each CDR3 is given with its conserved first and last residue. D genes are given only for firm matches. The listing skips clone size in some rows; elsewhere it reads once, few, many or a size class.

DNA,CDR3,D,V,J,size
TGTGCCAGCAGTGACTCTAGCGGGGGGCACTACGAGCAGTACTTC,CASSDSSGGHYEQYF,TRBD2,TRBV2,TRBJ2-7,NA
TGTGCCAGCCGTCTTACACAGGGGGCGTCTGGAAACACCATATATTTT,CASRLTQGASGNTIYF,TRBD1,TRBV2,TRBJ1-3,NA
TGTGCTAGCAGCCACGGACTAGCGGGGATCACCGGGGAGCTGTTTTTT,CASSHGLAGITGELFF,TRBD2,TRBV7-7,TRBJ2-2,NA
TGCGCCAGCAGCCCCGGGACAGTGGGAAACATTCAGTACTTC,CASSPGTVGNIQYF,TRBD1,TRBV5-1,TRBJ2-4,NA
TGTGCCAGCAGTGACGGGGACAGGGGAAGGAAGCCCCAGCATTTT,CASSDGDRGRKPQHF,TRBD1,TRBV6-1,TRBJ1-5,NA
TGTGCCAGCAGCCTCCCGGACCGGAATGAGCAGTTCTTC,CASSLPDRNEQFF,NA,TRBV6-6,TRBJ2-1,NA
TGTGCCAGCAGCCTAGACAGGGAAGAGACCCAGTACTTC,CASSLDREETQYF,TRBD1,TRBV5-5,TRBJ2-5,NA
TGTGCCAGCAGCCCGCTGACAGGGGCCTCTGGGGCCAACGTCCTGACTTTC,CASSPLTGASGANVLTF,TRBD1,TRBV14,TRBJ2-6,NA
TGTGCCAGTAGTAGCCGACAGGGGGCTGTTCAGCCCCAGCATTTT,CASSSRQGAVQPQHF,TRBD1,TRBV19,TRBJ1-5,NA
TGCAGCGTTGTTAGAACCTACGAGCAGTACTTC,CSVVRTYEQYF,NA,TRBV29-1,TRBJ2-7,NA
TGTGCCAGCAGCTTAGCCGCGTATCAGCCCCAGCATTTT,CASSLAAYQPQHF,NA,TRBV7-6,TRBJ1-5,NA
TGTGCCAGCAGCTTGGCGTTAGGAACAAGGAACACTGAAGCTTTCTTT,CASSLALGTRNTEAFF,NA,TRBV5-8,TRBJ1-1,NA
TGTGCCAGCAGCTTAATGGGCAGCGGGGGGGCAATGGATACGCAGTATTTT,CASSLMGSGGAMDTQYF,TRBD2,TRBV7-3,TRBJ2-3,NA
TGTGCCAGCAGCGAGGGGAGCAATCAGCCCCAGCATTTT,CASSEGSNQPQHF,NA,TRBV9,TRBJ1-5,NA
TGTGCCAGCAGACCAACTAGCACAGATACGCAGTATTTT,CASRPTSTDTQYF,NA,TRBV5-5,TRBJ2-3,NA
TGTGCCAGCAGCATAAGGGCCTTTTCGGAGCAGTACTTC,CASSIRAFSEQYF,NA,TRBV11-2,TRBJ2-7,NA
TGTGCCAGTAGTATCGGGGGAGGCTATGGCTACACCTTC,CASSIGGGYGYTF,NA,TRBV19,TRBJ1-2,NA
TGTGCCAGCAGCTTGGATAGCAATCAGCCCCAGCATTTT,CASSLDSNQPQHF,NA,TRBV5-4,TRBJ1-5,NA
TGTGCCATCAGTGATGGGCCGCGCATCGAGACCCAGTACTTC,CAISDGPRIETQYF,NA,TRBV10-3,TRBJ2-5,NA
TGCGCCAGCAGCTTTGTTCCGGACAGGGTAAACAATGAGCAGTTCTTC,CASSFVPDRVNNEQFF,TRBD1,TRBV5-1,TRBJ2-1,NA
TGTGCCAGCAGCCAAGATACAGGGACGGTTGTAGCTTTCTTT,CASSQDTGTVVAFF,NA,TRBV4-2,TRBJ1-1,NA
TGTGCCAGCACCGATAGCCGGAATTCACCCCTCCACTTT,CASTDSRNSPLHF,NA,TRBV6-5,TRBJ1-6,NA
TGTGCCAGCAGTGAAACAGGGAACTATGGCTACACCTTC,CASSETGNYGYTF,NA,TRBV6-1,TRBJ1-2,NA
TGTGCCAGCAGCCCCCTATTGAATTGGGAGCAGTTCTTC,CASSPLLNWEQFF,NA,TRBV4-2,TRBJ2-1,once
TGTGCCAGCAGCCCCTGGGACTCAGGGAGCAATCAGCCCCAGCATTTT,CASSPWDSGSNQPQHF,NA,TRBV7-6,TRBJ1-5,once
TGCGCCAGCAAGCGTCTAGCGGGGGTTCGGGAGACCCAGTACTTC,CASKRLAGVRETQYF,TRBD2,TRBV5-1,TRBJ2-5,NA
TGTGCCAGCCGGGGGCGCGATAATGAGCAGTTCTTC,CASRGRDNEQFF,NA,TRBV27,TRBJ2-1,NA
TGCAGCGTTGAAAGTACAGCTTATGGCTACACCTTC,CSVESTAYGYTF,NA,TRBV29-1,TRBJ1-2,NA
TGTGCCATCAGTGACGGGCAGTTCTCCTACGAGCAGTACTTC,CAISDGQFSYEQYF,NA,TRBV10-3,TRBJ2-7,NA
TGTGCCTGGAGTCGGACAGGGATGACGGGCTACACCTTC,CAWSRTGMTGYTF,TRBD1,TRBV30,TRBJ1-2,NA
TGTGCCAGCAGACTAGACAGGGACAGTGATGGCTACACCTTC,CASRLDRDSDGYTF,TRBD1,TRBV6-1,TRBJ1-2,NA
TGTGCCAGCCATGGAGGAGCTGGGGCCAACGTCCTGACTTTC,CASHGGAGANVLTF,NA,TRBV6-1,TRBJ2-6,NA
TGTGCCAGTAGTTCCCAGGGATCGGGCAATCAGCCCCAGCATTTT,CASSSQGSGNQPQHF,NA,TRBV19,TRBJ1-5,once
TGTGCCAGCACCCCCAGCGGGGGCAACCAAGAGACCCAGTACTTC,CASTPSGGNQETQYF,TRBD2,TRBV27,TRBJ2-5,NA
TGCGCCAGCAGCCACCCTCCGACAGGGGAGATCAATGAGCAGTTCTTC,CASSHPPTGEINEQFF,TRBD1,TRBV4-1,TRBJ2-1,NA
TGTGCCAGTAGCCGCCTGACAGATAACACTGAAGCTTTCTTT,CASSRLTDNTEAFF,NA,TRBV19,TRBJ1-1,NA
TGTGCCAGCAGCTTCCCCGGATTTGTCTACACCTTC,CASSFPGFVYTF,NA,TRBV5-4,TRBJ1-2,NA
TGCGCCAGCAGTGAAATTTACAGGGGGAAACCTGAAGCTTTCTTT,CASSEIYRGKPEAFF,TRBD1,TRBV6-1,TRBJ1-1,NA
TGTGCCAGTAGTAGTCGTCGAGCTTTCTTT,CASSSRRAFF,NA,TRBV19,TRBJ1-1,NA
TGCGCCAGCAGCCAAGAGGTTGGGTATAGCAATCAGCCCCAGCATTTT,CASSQEVGYSNQPQHF,NA,TRBV4-1,TRBJ1-5,NA
TGTGCCAGCAGTTTAGAGAGGGCCCGGCCCCAGCATTTT,CASSLERARPQHF,NA,TRBV28,TRBJ1-5,NA
TGTGCCAGCAGCTTAGGGCCCGACACTGAAGCTTTCTTT,CASSLGPDTEAFF,NA,TRBV11-3,TRBJ1-1,NA
TGTGCCAGCAGCTTGAGGGGGGGCCGGCAGCCCCAGCATTTT,CASSLRGGRQPQHF,NA,TRBV5-4,TRBJ1-5,NA
TGTGCCAGCAGCTTTAGGCAGGGGATATCCTACGAGCAGTACTTC,CASSFRQGISYEQYF,NA,TRBV7-2,TRBJ2-7,NA
TGTGCCAGCACTCAACTAGCGGGGGCTAGCACAGATACGCAGTATTTT,CASTQLAGASTDTQYF,TRBD2,TRBV2,TRBJ2-3,NA
TGTGCCAGCAAAAGAGGGGACACTGAAGCTTTCTTT,CASKRGDTEAFF,NA,TRBV7-9,TRBJ1-1,NA
TGCGCCAGCAGCTTCATGGGATCAGCTAATGAAAAACTGTTTTTT,CASSFMGSANEKLFF,NA,TRBV5-1,TRBJ1-4,once